The rows below give T cell receptor beta chains drawn from one sample of a study of T cells in Graves' hyperthyroidism and ophthalmopathy. TCRdb analysed the multiplex PCR reads with MiXCR anew, one entry per CDR3 protein. Found here are about 640,000 distinct CDR3 sequences, roughly 20% of them singletons; the top ten hold around a third. Sequencing was done on a sample of blood. The receptors originated from a man aged 30 to 45 with Graves' ophthalmopathy. CDR3s include the opening cysteine and the closing phenylalanine or tryptophan. The D gene is left open where the match is weak. Clone size is stated in some rows and not others, as once, few, many or a class when expanded.

V,size,D,J,CDR3,DNA
TRBV28,few,TRBD1,TRBJ1-2,CASSTGQGALSYGYTF,TGTGCCAGCAGTACTGGACAGGGGGCGCTCAGCTATGGCTACACCTTC
TRBV6-2/TRBV6-3,once,TRBD2,TRBJ2-1,CASSYSGGGWNEQFF,TGTGCCAGCAGTTACTCGGGCGGGGGGTGGAATGAGCAGTTCTTC
TRBV6-8,many,TRBD1,TRBJ1-5,CASNLRDSENQPQHF,TGTGCCAGCAACCTCCGGGACAGCGAAAATCAGCCCCAGCATTTT
TRBV5-1,many,-,TRBJ2-3,CASSQRQGGDTQYF,TGCGCCAGCAGCCAAAGACAGGGAGGGGATACGCAGTATTTT
TRBV6-2/TRBV6-3,-,TRBD2,TRBJ2-1,CASTLQGARLAGGNEQFF,TGTGCCAGCACTTTACAGGGGGCGCGACTAGCGGGAGGGAATGAGCAGTTCTTC
TRBV11-2,few,-,TRBJ2-7,CASSLPLGAGPAYEQYF,TGTGCCAGCAGCTTACCCCTAGGGGCGGGTCCCGCCTACGAGCAGTACTTC
TRBV13,many,-,TRBJ2-5,CASSPRTEETQYF,TGTGCCAGCAGCCCGAGGACAGAAGAGACCCAGTACTTC
TRBV5-5,few,TRBD2,TRBJ2-5,CASSFGSGGETQYF,TGTGCCAGCAGCTTTGGGTCGGGAGGCGAGACCCAGTACTTC
TRBV5-4,-,TRBD2,TRBJ2-2,CASTSGSWDTGELFF,TGTGCCAGCACCAGCGGGAGCTGGGACACCGGGGAGCTGTTTTTT
TRBV7-9,-,-,TRBJ2-5,CASSHWQGVGQETQYF,TGTGCCAGCAGCCACTGGCAAGGAGTGGGGCAAGAGACCCAGTACTTC
TRBV6-1,many,-,TRBJ2-7,CASSERSSDRYEQYF,TGTGCCAGCAGTGAACGGTCTAGCGACCGCTACGAGCAGTACTTC
TRBV27,many,-,TRBJ2-2,CASSPRRTINTGELFF,TGTGCCAGCAGTCCCCGAAGGACTATTAACACCGGGGAGCTGTTTTTT
TRBV12-3/TRBV12-4,few,TRBD1,TRBJ1-2,CASSAGQGDSYGYTF,TGTGCCAGCAGTGCGGGACAGGGGGACTCTTATGGCTACACCTTC
TRBV5-1,few,TRBD2,TRBJ2-3,CASMAGGTDTQYF,TGCGCCAGCATGGCGGGGGGGACAGATACGCAGTATTTT
TRBV20-1,-,TRBD2,TRBJ2-1,CSARKRGSSYNEQFF,TGCAGTGCTAGGAAGCGGGGGAGCTCCTACAATGAGCAGTTCTTC
TRBV11-2,many,TRBD2,TRBJ2-7,CASTSGRAIYEQYF,TGTGCCAGCACTAGCGGGAGGGCAATTTACGAGCAGTACTTC
TRBV28,-,-,TRBJ1-1,CASSFELGAEAFF,TGTGCCAGCAGTTTTGAACTTGGGGCTGAAGCTTTCTTT
TRBV4-3,-,TRBD1,TRBJ2-1,CASSREDRGYNEQFF,TGCGCCAGCAGCCGGGAGGACAGGGGCTACAATGAGCAGTTCTTC
TRBV19,few,-,TRBJ1-2,CASRRQETHGYTF,TGTGCCAGTAGGCGACAGGAGACTCATGGCTACACCTTC
TRBV5-1,many,TRBD2,TRBJ2-3,CASSLYVTSGRSGTDTQYF,TGCGCCAGCAGCTTGTATGTGACTAGCGGGAGAAGTGGCACAGATACGCAGTATTTT
TRBV6-5,-,-,TRBJ2-1,CASSYTGRPKYNEQFF,TGTGCCAGCAGTTACACGGGGCGTCCCAAGTACAATGAGCAGTTCTTC
TRBV3-1,many,-,TRBJ2-5,CASSQESEAGRGPIETQYF,TGTGCCAGCAGCCAAGAATCGGAGGCAGGTAGGGGTCCGATAGAGACCCAGTACTTC
TRBV4-2,-,-,TRBJ2-1,CASSQAVALVNEHFF,TGTGCCAGCAGCCAAGCAGTAGCATTAGTCAATGAGCACTTCTTC
TRBV6-9,-,-,TRBJ2-7,CASSYNPRAHRTTPYEQYF,TGTGCCAGCAGTTACAATCCCCGCGCCCACCGGACTACCCCCTACGAGCAGTACTTC
TRBV4-3,-,-,TRBJ1-5,CASSQDLTDPYQPQHF,TGCGCCAGCAGCCAAGATCTTACGGATCCATATCAGCCCCAGCATTTT
TRBV7-9,few,TRBD2,TRBJ2-5,CASSLAMTSGRSQETQYF,TGTGCCAGCAGCTTAGCCATGACTAGCGGGAGGTCCCAAGAGACCCAGTACTTC
TRBV30,many,TRBD1,TRBJ2-5,CAWSTGFFQETQYF,TGTGCCTGGTCGACAGGGTTCTTCCAAGAGACCCAGTACTTC
TRBV6-1,-,TRBD1,TRBJ1-2,CASSDMTGYGYTF,TGTGCCAGCAGTGATATGACAGGGTATGGCTACACCTTC
TRBV11-2,many,TRBD2,TRBJ2-2,CASSLTGTSGTGELFF,TGTGCCAGCAGCTTAACCGGGACTAGCGGCACCGGGGAGCTGTTTTTT
TRBV7-8,-,-,TRBJ2-7,CASSPKDRNYEQYF,TGTGCCAGCAGCCCGAAGGACAGAAACTACGAGCAGTACTTC
TRBV28,-,-,TRBJ1-5,CASRPPGVRRSNQPQHF,TGTGCCAGCAGACCCCCAGGGGTTCGTCGGAGCAATCAGCCCCAGCATTTT
TRBV28,few,-,TRBJ2-2,CASSFKVTGELFF,TGTGCCAGCAGTTTTAAGGTCACCGGGGAGCTGTTTTTT
TRBV5-1,once,-,TRBJ1-3,CASSLVGTGNTIYF,TGCGCCAGCAGCTTGGTCGGGACAGGAAACACCATATATTTT
TRBV15,many,-,TRBJ1-5,CATSPQVGVESNQPQHF,TGTGCCACCAGCCCCCAAGTGGGGGTCGAAAGCAATCAGCCCCAGCATTTT
TRBV6-5,many,TRBD2,TRBJ2-3,CASSYPWTSGRNIDTQYF,TGTGCCAGCAGTTACCCCTGGACTAGCGGGAGAAATATAGATACGCAGTATTTT
TRBV9,-,-,TRBJ2-1,CASSVRRGEQFF,TGTGCCAGCAGCGTAAGGAGGGGTGAGCAGTTCTTC
TRBV2,many,TRBD2,TRBJ2-3,CASPTSGRGTDTQYF,TGTGCCAGCCCAACTAGCGGGAGGGGCACAGATACGCAGTATTTT
TRBV12-3/TRBV12-4,many,TRBD1,TRBJ1-5,CASSLGQGSAQHF,TGTGCCAGCAGCCTGGGACAGGGGTCAGCCCAGCATTTT
TRBV7-2,many,TRBD2,TRBJ2-1,CASSGTSGSYDEQFF,TGTGCCAGCAGCGGGACTAGCGGGAGTTACGATGAGCAGTTCTTC
TRBV6-1,many,-,TRBJ2-7,CASSAHRGLGGLYEQYF,TGTGCCAGCAGTGCCCACCGCGGGCTGGGGGGCCTCTACGAGCAGTACTTC
TRBV20-1,few,-,TRBJ2-5,CSTTPGPQQETQYF,TGCAGTACGACGCCGGGACCTCAACAAGAGACCCAGTACTTC
TRBV6-1,-,TRBD2,TRBJ2-7,CASLSRLAGVGYEQYF,TGTGCCAGTCTTTCCAGACTAGCGGGAGTTGGGTACGAGCAGTACTTC